Listed here are 2 T cell receptor beta chains from one sample, sequenced in a study of beta chain features in type 1 diabetes. Findings of the study overall: Type 1 diabetes patients had moderately but significantly shorter TCRB CDR3s in all four CD4+ subsets.

Expressed TCRB transcripts were sequenced after all isolated RNA was converted to cDNA. The assay was immunoSEQ multiplex PCR, and TCRdb's table has in-frame clones only and misses some. This sample has a few hundred thousand clones, with 15% to 20% found just once. These receptors' targets are unknown. What was sequenced was naive CD4+ T cells from blood. These receptors were taken from a man aged 25-40 years with type 1 diabetes.

The chain carries TRBV29-1 and TRBJ2-6, with D possibly TRBD1 on 5 matching bases. Trimming stripped 5 bases from V and 4 bases from J, with 12 bases between. Germline-derived CDR1 and CDR2 are SQVTM and ANQGSEA. The CDR3 is made up of 14 amino acids. The CDR3 sequence is CSVKGRLGANVLTF. CDR3 coding DNA: TGCAGCGTTAAGGGGCGGCTCGGGGCCAACGTCCTGACTTTC.

V usage is TRBV4-1 and J usage is TRBJ2-1, with 13 bases identical to TRBD2. With 4 bases clipped from V and 7 bases from J, the junction kept 4 bases outside the gene matches. The germline CDR1 and CDR2 sequences are MGHRA and YSYEKL. The CDR3 extends over 15 amino acids. The CDR3 loop reads CASSLRLAGGNEQFF. The CDR3 DNA sequence: TGCGCCAGCAGCCTTAGACTAGCGGGAGGTAATGAGCAGTTCTTC.